A selection of T cell receptor beta chains follows, all from one sample in a study of blood T cells in healthy people across ages. TCRdb analysed the 5' RACE reads with MiXCR anew, one entry per CDR3 protein. The data contain 1.5 million to 2 million distinct CDR3 sequences, over 25% of them singletons. Sequenced: blood. Receptor source: a woman aged 25 to 45 in good health. Both conserved end residues are part of each CDR3. The order of the fields is CDR3 DNA, CDR3 protein, clone size, J gene, D gene, V gene. The D gene is left open where the match is weak. Clone size appears in some rows only: once, few, many, or a class for an expanded clone.

CDR3nt: TGTGCCAGCAGCCAATCTGGGGTGGAGCAGTACTTC
CDR3aa: CASSQSGVEQYF
abundance: .
j_gene: TRBJ2-7
d_gene: .
v_gene: TRBV3-1

CDR3nt: TGCAGCGTGCAGAGGATGGGGACAGGGAGCGACGAGCAGTACTTC
CDR3aa: CSVQRMGTGSDEQYF
abundance: .
j_gene: TRBJ2-7
d_gene: TRBD1
v_gene: TRBV29-1

CDR3nt: TGTGCCGGCAGCCCAACCGGGACAGGGATGAATAATGAGCAGTTCTTC
CDR3aa: CAGSPTGTGMNNEQFF
abundance: .
j_gene: TRBJ2-1
d_gene: TRBD1
v_gene: TRBV7-9

CDR3nt: TGTGCCAGCAGTGAATTCGGAAGAGGGGGCACTGAAGCTTTCTTT
CDR3aa: CASSEFGRGGTEAFF
abundance: once
j_gene: TRBJ1-1
d_gene: .
v_gene: TRBV25-1

CDR3nt: TGTGCCAGCAGCCAGAGTTTCGGCTACACCTTC
CDR3aa: CASSQSFGYTF
abundance: .
j_gene: TRBJ1-2
d_gene: .
v_gene: TRBV3-1

CDR3nt: TGCAGTGCAACAAGGGATACGGTCCCCATAGCCAAAAACATTCAGTACTTC
CDR3aa: CSATRDTVPIAKNIQYF
abundance: many
j_gene: TRBJ2-4
d_gene: .
v_gene: TRBV20-1

CDR3nt: TGCAGTGCGAACAACAGGGGAAGAGGGTCTAACACTGAAGCTTTCTTT
CDR3aa: CSANNRGRGSNTEAFF
abundance: few
j_gene: TRBJ1-1
d_gene: TRBD1
v_gene: TRBV20-1

CDR3nt: TGTGCCAGCAGCTCAGGTATCCTCTGGAATGAGCAGTTCTTC
CDR3aa: CASSSGILWNEQFF
abundance: few
j_gene: TRBJ2-1
d_gene: .
v_gene: TRBV5-6

CDR3nt: TGCGCCAGCAGCTTGGACCTAAATGGCTACACCTTC
CDR3aa: CASSLDLNGYTF
abundance: few
j_gene: TRBJ1-2
d_gene: .
v_gene: TRBV5-1

CDR3nt: TGTGCCAGTACAGGGGCCAATCAGCCCCAGCATTTT
CDR3aa: CASTGANQPQHF
abundance: .
j_gene: TRBJ1-5
d_gene: TRBD1
v_gene: TRBV12-3/TRBV12-4

CDR3nt: TGTGCCAGCAGCCCAACCGGCGCCTCCTTTGAACAGCCCCAGCATTTT
CDR3aa: CASSPTGASFEQPQHF
abundance: .
j_gene: TRBJ1-5
d_gene: .
v_gene: TRBV3-1

CDR3nt: TGCAGCGTTGTCTCCAGCGGGAGAGTGGGGGCCTACAATGAGCAGTTCTTC
CDR3aa: CSVVSSGRVGAYNEQFF
abundance: many
j_gene: TRBJ2-1
d_gene: TRBD2
v_gene: TRBV29-1

CDR3nt: TGCGCCAGCAGGACTGACGCTGAAGCTTTCTTT
CDR3aa: CASRTDAEAFF
abundance: .
j_gene: TRBJ1-1
d_gene: .
v_gene: TRBV5-1

CDR3nt: TGTGCCAGCAGCCAGCAGATAATCTATGGCTACACCTTC
CDR3aa: CASSQQIIYGYTF
abundance: many
j_gene: TRBJ1-2
d_gene: .
v_gene: TRBV7-2

CDR3nt: TGCGCCAGCAGCTTGATGGCGGACACTGAAGCTTTCTTT
CDR3aa: CASSLMADTEAFF
abundance: .
j_gene: TRBJ1-1
d_gene: .
v_gene: TRBV5-1

CDR3nt: TGTGCCAGCAGCTCAGGACAGCTTGGAACACCCCTCCACTTT
CDR3aa: CASSSGQLGTPLHF
abundance: many
j_gene: TRBJ1-6
d_gene: .
v_gene: TRBV7-2

CDR3nt: TGCAGCGTCCAAGGAGGGGAAGGGCAGCCCCAGCATTTT
CDR3aa: CSVQGGEGQPQHF
abundance: few
j_gene: TRBJ1-5
d_gene: .
v_gene: TRBV29-1

CDR3nt: TGCAGTGCTAGTGGGGGGGGGCCCGCGACCTCCTACGAGCAGTACTTC
CDR3aa: CSASGGGPATSYEQYF
abundance: few
j_gene: TRBJ2-7
d_gene: .
v_gene: TRBV20-1

CDR3nt: TGTGCCAGCAGTTACTCGAGTTCGGGTTCACCCCTCCACTTT
CDR3aa: CASSYSSSGSPLHF
abundance: many
j_gene: TRBJ1-6
d_gene: .
v_gene: TRBV6-5

CDR3nt: TGTGCCAGCATTTCTCCTAGCGAAAATGAGCAGTTCTTC
CDR3aa: CASISPSENEQFF
abundance: many
j_gene: TRBJ2-1
d_gene: .
v_gene: TRBV6-1

CDR3nt: TGTGCCACTGGTCAGGGCGGGAGCGCCGGGGAGCTGTTTTTT
CDR3aa: CATGQGGSAGELFF
abundance: .
j_gene: TRBJ2-2
d_gene: TRBD2
v_gene: TRBV19

CDR3nt: TGTGCCAGCGCCGGGGGGCCCGGTGGAAAGCTGTTTTTT
CDR3aa: CASAGGPGGKLFF
abundance: few
j_gene: TRBJ2-2
d_gene: .
v_gene: TRBV6-5

CDR3nt: TGTGCCAGCACCCGGGGGGTAGCTAACTATGGCTACACCTTC
CDR3aa: CASTRGVANYGYTF
abundance: .
j_gene: TRBJ1-2
d_gene: .
v_gene: TRBV7-9

CDR3nt: TGTGCCTGGAGTGCGCAGGGGACCTCTGGCTACACCTTC
CDR3aa: CAWSAQGTSGYTF
abundance: many
j_gene: TRBJ1-2
d_gene: .
v_gene: TRBV30

CDR3nt: TGTGCCAGTAGTATCGGGACGAATCAGCCCCAGCATTTT
CDR3aa: CASSIGTNQPQHF
abundance: .
j_gene: TRBJ1-5
d_gene: .
v_gene: TRBV19

CDR3nt: TGTGCCAGCAGTCTGTCACTCCGACAGCTAAGAACCTATAATTCACCCCTCCACTTT
CDR3aa: CASSLSLRQLRTYNSPLHF
abundance: .
j_gene: TRBJ1-6
d_gene: .
v_gene: TRBV5-4

CDR3nt: TGCGCCAGCAGCCAATTCAGGGGGGGCTCCTATAATTCACCCCTCCACTTT
CDR3aa: CASSQFRGGSYNSPLHF
abundance: .
j_gene: TRBJ1-6
d_gene: TRBD1
v_gene: TRBV4-1

CDR3nt: TGCGCCAGCAGCCCGGTCGACAGGGGGCGTAGGGAAAAACTGTTTTTT
CDR3aa: CASSPVDRGRREKLFF
abundance: few
j_gene: TRBJ1-4
d_gene: TRBD1
v_gene: TRBV5-1

CDR3nt: TGTGCCAGCAGTTACGGAGGGTCCTTTATAGATACGCAGTATTTT
CDR3aa: CASSYGGSFIDTQYF
abundance: few
j_gene: TRBJ2-3
d_gene: .
v_gene: TRBV6-6

CDR3nt: TGCAGTGCTAGCCTTGGGAACATGAACACTGAAGCTTTCTTT
CDR3aa: CSASLGNMNTEAFF
abundance: .
j_gene: TRBJ1-1
d_gene: .
v_gene: TRBV20-1

CDR3nt: TGTGCCAGCCGTCAGGAAGGGAGCACTGAAGCTTTCTTT
CDR3aa: CASRQEGSTEAFF
abundance: .
j_gene: TRBJ1-1
d_gene: .
v_gene: TRBV6-2/TRBV6-3

CDR3nt: TGTGCCAGCAATTCGGACAGGAACACTGAAGCTTTCTTT
CDR3aa: CASNSDRNTEAFF
abundance: few
j_gene: TRBJ1-1
d_gene: .
v_gene: TRBV2

CDR3nt: TGCAGTGCTGAACCGGGTCTTCAAGCTGGGGGCACAGATACGCAGTATTTT
CDR3aa: CSAEPGLQAGGTDTQYF
abundance: .
j_gene: TRBJ2-3
d_gene: .
v_gene: TRBV20-1

CDR3nt: TGTGCCAGCAGCCTTTCGGACAGGGGGCAGGTCGAGCAGTACTTC
CDR3aa: CASSLSDRGQVEQYF
abundance: .
j_gene: TRBJ2-7
d_gene: TRBD1
v_gene: TRBV3-1

CDR3nt: TGTGCCAGCAGTTTATTGGACAGGGCCGGTGAGCAGTTCTTC
CDR3aa: CASSLLDRAGEQFF
abundance: few
j_gene: TRBJ2-1
d_gene: TRBD1
v_gene: TRBV28

CDR3nt: TGCAGCGTTCCGGAGGCCAAAGTGGAGACCCAGTACTTC
CDR3aa: CSVPEAKVETQYF
abundance: many
j_gene: TRBJ2-5
d_gene: .
v_gene: TRBV29-1

CDR3nt: TGTGCCAGCAGCGCGGTACAGATATCTGGGGCCAACGTCCTGACTTTC
CDR3aa: CASSAVQISGANVLTF
abundance: .
j_gene: TRBJ2-6
d_gene: .
v_gene: TRBV7-2

CDR3nt: TGTGCCAGCACCCGACAGGGGAATGAGCAGTTCTTC
CDR3aa: CASTRQGNEQFF
abundance: many
j_gene: TRBJ2-1
d_gene: TRBD1
v_gene: TRBV12-3/TRBV12-4

CDR3nt: TGCGCCAGCAGCGCACGACTAGCGGGGGGAGGCAATGAGCAGTTCTTC
CDR3aa: CASSARLAGGGNEQFF
abundance: few
j_gene: TRBJ2-1
d_gene: TRBD2
v_gene: TRBV5-1

CDR3nt: TGCAGCGTAGAATCTACCGGGACAGGGGTAGGCTACACCTTC
CDR3aa: CSVESTGTGVGYTF
abundance: few
j_gene: TRBJ1-2
d_gene: TRBD1
v_gene: TRBV29-1

CDR3nt: TGCGCCAGCAGCTCGTTGGAGAGTCGAGGGCAGTTCTTC
CDR3aa: CASSSLESRGQFF
abundance: .
j_gene: TRBJ2-1
d_gene: .
v_gene: TRBV5-1

CDR3nt: TGTGCCATCACGGGGCGGCGGAAATCCTACGAGCAGTACTTC
CDR3aa: CAITGRRKSYEQYF
abundance: .
j_gene: TRBJ2-7
d_gene: .
v_gene: TRBV10-3

CDR3nt: TGTGCCAGCAGCCAGGCCCCCGGGACAGGGGCCGAGCAGTACTTC
CDR3aa: CASSQAPGTGAEQYF
abundance: .
j_gene: TRBJ2-7
d_gene: TRBD1
v_gene: TRBV3-1

CDR3nt: TGTGCCAGCAGCTCCCCAGGGGACAATGAGCAGTTCTTC
CDR3aa: CASSSPGDNEQFF
abundance: many
j_gene: TRBJ2-1
d_gene: .
v_gene: TRBV7-9

CDR3nt: TGCAGTGCCCCGACAGGGTTGGATGAAAAACTGTTTTTT
CDR3aa: CSAPTGLDEKLFF
abundance: .
j_gene: TRBJ1-4
d_gene: TRBD1
v_gene: TRBV20-1